The rows below give T cell receptor beta chains drawn from one sample of a study of cytomegalovirus exposure and HLA in healthy donors. TCRdb keeps only in-frame clones here, not all; method: immunoSEQ multiplex PCR. In the table there are 90,000 to 100,000 clones, nearly 80% of which are singletons. What was sequenced was PBMCs. The receptors here all came from a woman between 40 and 55 years old in good health and CMV-seronegative. CDR3s include the opening cysteine and the closing phenylalanine or tryptophan. The D gene is left open where the match is weak. Only part of the rows carry a size: once, few, many, or a class if the clone is expanded.

V gene	CDR3 length	D gene	J gene	clone size	CDR3 DNA	CDR3 protein
TRBV28	12	NA	TRBJ1-2	NA	TGTGCCAGCAGTTCGGTTAACTATGGCTACACCTTC	CASSSVNYGYTF
TRBV6-6	14	NA	TRBJ2-1	NA	TGTGCCAGCAGTTACTTGTTGGCAAGCAATGAGCAGTTCTTC	CASSYLLASNEQFF
TRBV15	14	TRBD1	TRBJ2-3	NA	TGTGCCACCAGCAGTGGACAGGGGGCAGATACGCAGTATTTT	CATSSGQGADTQYF
TRBV25-1	15	NA	TRBJ2-1	NA	TGTGCCAGCAGTGGGGGACCGCGGGGCAAGGATGAGCAGTTCTTC	CASSGGPRGKDEQFF
TRBV30	14	NA	TRBJ1-1	few	TGTGCCTGGAGGGCTGACAGAAGAAACACTGAAGCTTTCTTT	CAWRADRRNTEAFF
TRBV9	14	NA	TRBJ2-5	NA	TGTGCCAGCAGCGTAGGGGCAGGCCAAGAGACCCAGTACTTC	CASSVGAGQETQYF
TRBV6-1	15	TRBD1	TRBJ2-7	NA	TGTGCCAGCAGCCCACTTGGACAGGGGGACTACGAGCAGTACTTC	CASSPLGQGDYEQYF
TRBV6-1	13	NA	TRBJ1-5	NA	TGTGCCAGCAGTTTTGACTTCAATCAGCCCCAGCATTTT	CASSFDFNQPQHF
TRBV27	16	NA	TRBJ2-2	NA	TGTGCCAGCTCTCGGACTATCCAGTGGGGTACCGGGGAGCTGTTTTTT	CASSRTIQWGTGELFF
TRBV7-2	16	TRBD2	TRBJ2-1	once	TGTGCCAGCAGCTTACTAGCGGGTATCTCCTACAATGAGCAGTTCTTC	CASSLLAGISYNEQFF
TRBV19	12	TRBD1	TRBJ2-3	NA	TGTGCCAGTAGCGGTACAGGGGGTACGCAGTATTTT	CASSGTGGTQYF
TRBV27	15	TRBD2	TRBJ2-7	NA	TGTGCCAGCAGTTTCCGGACTAGCGGAGGGGGGGAGCAGTACTTC	CASSFRTSGGGEQYF
TRBV6-5	13	NA	TRBJ1-1	few	TGTGCCAGCAGCCGACAGGTCAACACTGAAGCTTTCTTT	CASSRQVNTEAFF
TRBV29-1	18	TRBD2	TRBJ2-1	NA	TGCAGCGTTGAAGGGACTAGCGAGAGGGCTTTGAACTACAATGAGCAGTTCTTC	CSVEGTSERALNYNEQFF
TRBV7-3	16	TRBD2	TRBJ2-3	NA	TGTGCCAGCAGCTTAGGGGGACTAGCGGTCACAGATACGCAGTATTTT	CASSLGGLAVTDTQYF
TRBV30	18	TRBD1	TRBJ1-4	once	TGTGCCTGGAGTCCCCAACGGACAGGGAGTTTTGGTAATGAAAAACTGTTTTTT	CAWSPQRTGSFGNEKLFF
TRBV28	12	NA	TRBJ1-1	NA	TGTGCCAGTAATGATCGGGTTATCGAAGCTTTCTTT	CASNDRVIEAFF
TRBV28	16	NA	TRBJ1-5	NA	TGTGCCAGCAGCCGTCCCGGGGGGGGAGGCAATCAGCCCCAGCATTTT	CASSRPGGGGNQPQHF
TRBV19	14	TRBD1	TRBJ1-5	NA	TGTGCCAGTAGTAGGACAGGGGGGGATCGGCCCCAGCATTTT	CASSRTGGDRPQHF
TRBV7-8	14	NA	TRBJ1-1	medium-sized	TGTGCCAGCAGCGATGTCACAGGGAACACTGAAGCTTTCTTT	CASSDVTGNTEAFF
TRBV5-8	16	TRBD1	TRBJ2-3	NA	TGTGCCAGCAGCGTGGAACAGGGGCCCCTTACAGATACGCAGTATTTT	CASSVEQGPLTDTQYF
TRBV27	17	TRBD2	TRBJ2-3	NA	TGTGCCAGCAGTTCCGACAGACTAGCGGGAGTTGCAGATACGCAGTATTTT	CASSSDRLAGVADTQYF
TRBV5-5	16	NA	TRBJ2-1	NA	TGTGCCAGCAGCCCCCTCCAGGGAAGCTCCTACAATGAGCAGTTCTTC	CASSPLQGSSYNEQFF
TRBV5-1	15	NA	TRBJ2-2	NA	TGCGCCAGCAGCTTAGGGGTTCGGGTCACCGGGGAGCTGTTTTTT	CASSLGVRVTGELFF
TRBV10-3	18	TRBD2	TRBJ2-5	NA	TGTGCCATCAGTGAGTCGACTAGCGGGGCCTCGAACCAAGAGACCCAGTACTTC	CAISESTSGASNQETQYF
TRBV4-3	16	NA	TRBJ2-2	NA	TGCGCCAGCAGCCAGCTAGGTATGCTGAACACCGGGGAGCTGTTTTTT	CASSQLGMLNTGELFF
TRBV5-1	15	NA	TRBJ2-7	NA	TGCGCCAGCAGCTCCGCGGGTCATCCAGCCTACGAGCAGTACTTC	CASSSAGHPAYEQYF
TRBV28	16	TRBD1	TRBJ1-1	NA	TGTGCCAGCAGTCCCGGACAGGGACTCTTTATCGCTGAAGCTTTCTTT	CASSPGQGLFIAEAFF
TRBV7-2	18	NA	TRBJ1-5	NA	TGTGCCAGCAGCTTAGAGTACAGGCGCAGGAATAGCAATCAGCCCCAGCATTTT	CASSLEYRRRNSNQPQHF
TRBV6-1	15	TRBD1	TRBJ1-5	NA	TGTGCCAGCAGCCACGAAGGGACAGGGGATCAGCCCCAGCATTTT	CASSHEGTGDQPQHF
TRBV19	15	TRBD2	TRBJ2-7	NA	TGTGCCAGTAGTATGCAACGGGAGGCGTTCTACGAGCAGTACTTC	CASSMQREAFYEQYF
TRBV27	11	NA	TRBJ1-1	few	TGTGCCAGCAATACCGGGACTGAAGCTTTCTTT	CASNTGTEAFF
TRBV5-1	16	NA	TRBJ1-1	few	TGTGCCAGCAGCTCCCCAGGGGCCTCCATGAACACTGAAGCTTTCTTT	CASSSPGASMNTEAFF
TRBV4-3	14	NA	TRBJ2-1	NA	TGCGCCAGCAGCCAAGAGGCCTCCTACAATGAGCAGTTCTTC	CASSQEASYNEQFF
TRBV7-9	11	NA	TRBJ2-5	NA	TGTGCCAGCAGCTCCATAGAGACCCAGTACTTC	CASSSIETQYF
TRBV2	14	NA	TRBJ1-1	NA	TGTGCCAGCAGGATGCAGGGGCCCGCGCCTGAAGCTTTCTTT	CASRMQGPAPEAFF
TRBV19	13	NA	TRBJ1-1	NA	TGTGCCAGTAAAGGCAGGGGTAACACTGAAGCTTTCTTT	CASKGRGNTEAFF
TRBV28	16	TRBD2	TRBJ2-3	NA	TGTGCCAGCATCTCCTCCGGGAGGGAGGGCACAGATACGCAGTATTTT	CASISSGREGTDTQYF
TRBV2	15	NA	TRBJ1-6	NA	TGTGCCAGCAGTGAAGTGGGCGGGAGAGATTCACCCCTCCACTTT	CASSEVGGRDSPLHF